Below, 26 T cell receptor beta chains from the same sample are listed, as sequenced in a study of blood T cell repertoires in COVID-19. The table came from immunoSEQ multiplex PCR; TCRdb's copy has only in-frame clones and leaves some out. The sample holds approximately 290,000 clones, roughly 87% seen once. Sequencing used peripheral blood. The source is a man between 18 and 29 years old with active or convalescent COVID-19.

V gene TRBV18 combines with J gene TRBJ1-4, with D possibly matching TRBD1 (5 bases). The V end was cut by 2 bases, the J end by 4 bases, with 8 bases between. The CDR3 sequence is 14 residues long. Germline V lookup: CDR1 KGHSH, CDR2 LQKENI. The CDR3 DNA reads TGTGCCAGCTCACCAAGGGGTTTTAATGAAAAACTGTTTTTT. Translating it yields CASSPRGFNEKLFF.

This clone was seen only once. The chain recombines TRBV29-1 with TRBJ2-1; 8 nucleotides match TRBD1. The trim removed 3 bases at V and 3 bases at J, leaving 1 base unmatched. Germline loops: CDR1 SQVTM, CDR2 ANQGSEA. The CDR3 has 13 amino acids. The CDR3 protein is CSVEGQDYNEQFF. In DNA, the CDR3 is TGCAGCGTTGAGGGACAGGACTACAATGAGCAGTTCTTC.

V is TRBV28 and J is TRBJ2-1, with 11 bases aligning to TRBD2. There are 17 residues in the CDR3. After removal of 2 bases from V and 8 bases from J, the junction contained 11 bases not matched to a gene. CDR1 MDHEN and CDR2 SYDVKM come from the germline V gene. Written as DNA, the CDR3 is TGTGCCAGCAGTTTAATGGGTGAGGCTAGCGGGAGGTATGAGCAGTTCTTC. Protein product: CASSLMGEASGRYEQFF.

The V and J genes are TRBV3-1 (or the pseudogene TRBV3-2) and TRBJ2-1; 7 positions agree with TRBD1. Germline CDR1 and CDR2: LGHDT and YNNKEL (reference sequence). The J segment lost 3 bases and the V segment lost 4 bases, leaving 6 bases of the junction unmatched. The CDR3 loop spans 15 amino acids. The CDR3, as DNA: TGTGCCAGCAGCCCCCCCCGGGACAGCTACAATGAGCAGTTCTTC. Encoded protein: CASSPPRDSYNEQFF.

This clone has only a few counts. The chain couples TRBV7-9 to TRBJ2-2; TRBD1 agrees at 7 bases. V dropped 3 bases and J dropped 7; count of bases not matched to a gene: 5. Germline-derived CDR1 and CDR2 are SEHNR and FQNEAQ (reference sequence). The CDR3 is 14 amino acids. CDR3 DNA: TGTGCCAGCAGCTTCTTTAGGGGGCGCGGGGAGCTGTTTTTT. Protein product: CASSFFRGRGELFF.

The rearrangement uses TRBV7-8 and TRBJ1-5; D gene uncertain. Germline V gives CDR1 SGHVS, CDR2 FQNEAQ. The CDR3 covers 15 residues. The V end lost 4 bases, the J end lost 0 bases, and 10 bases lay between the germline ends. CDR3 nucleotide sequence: TGTGCCAGCAGCTCCCGGGAACATAGCAATCAGCCCCAGCATTTT. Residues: CASSSREHSNQPQHF.

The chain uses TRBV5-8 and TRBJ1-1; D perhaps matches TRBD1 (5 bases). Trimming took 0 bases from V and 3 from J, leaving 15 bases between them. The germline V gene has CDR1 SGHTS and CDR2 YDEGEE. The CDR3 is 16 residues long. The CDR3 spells CASSLGGVLGDTEAFF. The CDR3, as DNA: TGTGCCAGCAGCTTGGGGGGTGTCCTAGGGGACACTGAAGCTTTCTTT.

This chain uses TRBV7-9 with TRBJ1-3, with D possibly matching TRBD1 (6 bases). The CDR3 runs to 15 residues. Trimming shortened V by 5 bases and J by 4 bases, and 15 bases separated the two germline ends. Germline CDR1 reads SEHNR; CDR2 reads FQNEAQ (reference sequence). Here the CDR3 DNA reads TGTGCCAGCAGCCGGGGGGCAGGGGACGGAAACACCATATATTTT. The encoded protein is CASSRGAGDGNTIYF.

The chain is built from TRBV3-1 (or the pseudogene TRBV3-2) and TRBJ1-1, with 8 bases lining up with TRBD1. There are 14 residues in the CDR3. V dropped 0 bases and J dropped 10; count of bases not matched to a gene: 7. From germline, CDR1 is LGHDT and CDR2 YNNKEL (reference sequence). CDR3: CASSQETGVRGAFF. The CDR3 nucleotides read TGTGCCAGCAGCCAAGAGACAGGGGTACGAGGAGCTTTCTTT.

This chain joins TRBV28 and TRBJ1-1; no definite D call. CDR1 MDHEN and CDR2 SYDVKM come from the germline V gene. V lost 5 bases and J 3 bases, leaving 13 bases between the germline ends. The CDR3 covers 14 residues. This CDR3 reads CASSRRAGDTEAFF. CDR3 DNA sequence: TGTGCCAGCAGTCGACGTGCCGGGGACACTGAAGCTTTCTTT.

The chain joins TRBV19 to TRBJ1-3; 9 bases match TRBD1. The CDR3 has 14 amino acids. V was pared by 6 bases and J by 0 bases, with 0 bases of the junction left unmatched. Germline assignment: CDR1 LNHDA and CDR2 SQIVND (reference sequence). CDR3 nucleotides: TGTGCCAGTAGGGGACAGGGCTCTGGAAACACCATATATTTT. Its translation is CASRGQGSGNTIYF.

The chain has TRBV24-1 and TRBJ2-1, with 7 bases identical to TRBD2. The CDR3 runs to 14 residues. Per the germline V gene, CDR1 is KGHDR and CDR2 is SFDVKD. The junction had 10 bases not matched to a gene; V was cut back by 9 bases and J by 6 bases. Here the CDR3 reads CATSSAGVVNEQFF. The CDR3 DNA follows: TGTGCCACCTCTTCGGCGGGAGTGGTCAATGAGCAGTTCTTC.

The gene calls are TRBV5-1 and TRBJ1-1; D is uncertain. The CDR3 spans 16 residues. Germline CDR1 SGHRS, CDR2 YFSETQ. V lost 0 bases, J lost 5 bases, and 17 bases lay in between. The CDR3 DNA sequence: TGCGCCAGCAGCTTGGTTTACGGACGAACGGGGACTGAAGCTTTCTTT. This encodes CASSLVYGRTGTEAFF.

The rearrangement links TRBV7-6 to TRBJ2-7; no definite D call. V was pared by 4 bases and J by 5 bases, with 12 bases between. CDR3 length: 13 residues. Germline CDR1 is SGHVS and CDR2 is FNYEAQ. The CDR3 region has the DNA TGTGCCAGCAGCTACCGGGTCATGGACGAGCAGTACTTC. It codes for CASSYRVMDEQYF.

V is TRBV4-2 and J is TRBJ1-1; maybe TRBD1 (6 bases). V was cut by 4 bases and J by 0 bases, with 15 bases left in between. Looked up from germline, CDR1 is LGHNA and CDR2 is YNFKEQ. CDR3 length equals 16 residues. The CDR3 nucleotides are TGTGCCAGCAGCCCTTCGAGGACAGTTATGAACACTGAAGCTTTCTTT. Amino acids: CASSPSRTVMNTEAFF.

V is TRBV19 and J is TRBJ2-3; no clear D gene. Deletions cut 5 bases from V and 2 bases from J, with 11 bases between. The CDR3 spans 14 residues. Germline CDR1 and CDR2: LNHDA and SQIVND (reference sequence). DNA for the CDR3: TGTGCCAGTAGTGGGTCTAGAGTCACAGATACGCAGTATTTT. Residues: CASSGSRVTDTQYF.

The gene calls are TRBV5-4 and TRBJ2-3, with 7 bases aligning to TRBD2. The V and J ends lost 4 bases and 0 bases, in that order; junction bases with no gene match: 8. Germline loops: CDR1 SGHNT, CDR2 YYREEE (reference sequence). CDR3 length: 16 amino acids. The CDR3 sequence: CASSPGGGTSTDTQYF. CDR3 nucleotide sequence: TGTGCCAGCAGCCCGGGGGGTGGTACTAGCACAGATACGCAGTATTTT.

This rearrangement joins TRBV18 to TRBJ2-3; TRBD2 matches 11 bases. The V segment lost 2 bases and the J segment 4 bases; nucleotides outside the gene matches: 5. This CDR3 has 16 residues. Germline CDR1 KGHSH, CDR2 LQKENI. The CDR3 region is CASSPWSSGRADTQYF. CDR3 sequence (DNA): TGTGCCAGCTCACCATGGAGTAGCGGGAGGGCAGATACGCAGTATTTT.

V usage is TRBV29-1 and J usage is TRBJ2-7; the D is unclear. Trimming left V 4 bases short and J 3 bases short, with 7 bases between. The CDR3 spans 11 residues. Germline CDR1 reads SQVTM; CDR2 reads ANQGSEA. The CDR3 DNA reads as TGCAGCGTTGTTGCGAGCTACGAGCAGTACTTC. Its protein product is CSVVASYEQYF.

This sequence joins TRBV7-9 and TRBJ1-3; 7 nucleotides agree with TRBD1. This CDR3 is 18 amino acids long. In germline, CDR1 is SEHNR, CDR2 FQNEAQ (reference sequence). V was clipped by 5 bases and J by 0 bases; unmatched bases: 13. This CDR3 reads CASSRRNIQGFSGNTIYF. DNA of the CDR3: TGTGCCAGCAGCCGACGAAACATACAGGGGTTCTCTGGAAACACCATATATTTT.

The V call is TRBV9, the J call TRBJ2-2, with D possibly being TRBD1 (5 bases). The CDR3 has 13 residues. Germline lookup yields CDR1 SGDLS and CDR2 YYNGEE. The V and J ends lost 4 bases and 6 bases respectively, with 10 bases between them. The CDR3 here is CASSPKTAGELFF. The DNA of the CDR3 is TGTGCCAGCAGCCCAAAGACAGCCGGGGAGCTGTTTTTT.

Here the CDR3 DNA reads TGTGCCAGCAGTGCGTATGGCTACACCTTC. Amino acids: CASSAYGYTF. The genes are TRBV2 and TRBJ1-2; D remains ambiguous. Trimming pared 4 bases from V and 5 bases from J, leaving 2 bases between. The germline V gene has CDR1 SNHLY and CDR2 FYNNEI. The CDR3 spans 10 residues.

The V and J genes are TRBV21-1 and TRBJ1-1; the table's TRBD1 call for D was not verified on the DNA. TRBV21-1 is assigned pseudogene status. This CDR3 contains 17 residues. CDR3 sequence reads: CASSKAADREVNTEAFF. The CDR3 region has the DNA TGTGCCAGCAGCAAAGCCGCGGACAGGGAGGTGAACACTGAAGCTTTCTTT.

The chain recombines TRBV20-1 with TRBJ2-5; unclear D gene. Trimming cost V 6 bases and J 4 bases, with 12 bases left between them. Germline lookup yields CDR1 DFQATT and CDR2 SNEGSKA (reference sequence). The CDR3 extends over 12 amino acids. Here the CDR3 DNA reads TGCAGTGCCAGTGGGCATCCAGAGACCCAGTACTTC. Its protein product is CSASGHPETQYF.

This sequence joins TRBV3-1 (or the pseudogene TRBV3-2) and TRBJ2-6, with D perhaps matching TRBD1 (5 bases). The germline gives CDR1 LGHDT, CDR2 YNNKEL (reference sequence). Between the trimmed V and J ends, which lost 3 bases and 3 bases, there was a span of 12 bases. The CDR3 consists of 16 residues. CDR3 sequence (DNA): TGTGCCAGCAGCCAGACGTCAGGGTTTGGGGCCAACGTCCTGACTTTC. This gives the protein CASSQTSGFGANVLTF.

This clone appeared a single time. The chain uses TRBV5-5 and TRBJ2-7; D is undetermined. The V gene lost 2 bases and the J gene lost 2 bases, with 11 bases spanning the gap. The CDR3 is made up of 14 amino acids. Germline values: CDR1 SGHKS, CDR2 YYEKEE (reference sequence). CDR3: CASSLMGSPYEQYF. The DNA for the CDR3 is TGTGCCAGCAGCTTAATGGGCAGCCCCTACGAGCAGTACTTC. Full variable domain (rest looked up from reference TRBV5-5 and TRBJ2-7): DAGVTQSPTHLIKTRGQQVTLRCSPISGHKSVSWYQQVLGQGPQFIFQYYEKEERGRGNFPDRFSARQFPNYSSELNVNALLLGDSALYLCASSLMGSPYEQYFGPGTRLTVT.